Sequencing of this TCR beta chain was carried out in a study of blood T cell repertoires in COVID-19. About the study: From the United States, Italy and Spain came samples of acute and convalescent COVID-19. T cells, B-cell-depleted T cells, or PBMCs provided the cDNA or gDNA that served as material.

Original data processing: Reference gene primers were amplified, and this amplification served to estimate nucleated cell counts. Data came from immunoSEQ multiplex PCR; TCRdb stores just in-frame clones and leaves some out. Clone size and V and J calls were adopted from that table, with D and trimming inferred from the DNA. The sample records about 90,000 clones, less than 95% being singletons. This TCR derives from a human donor with active COVID-19. The donor label of this sample is uncertain. What was sequenced was peripheral blood.

CDR3: CASSQDRGFATNEKLFF. The CDR3 bases are TGCGCCAGCAGCCAAGATCGCGGGTTTGCAACTAATGAAAAACTGTTTTTT. The chain links TRBV4-1 to TRBJ1-4; D is unclear. V shed 0 bases and J shed 0 bases, with 11 bases lying between them. CDR1 MGHRA and CDR2 YSYEKL come from the germline V gene. The CDR3 has 17 residues.